These 15 T cell receptor beta chains originate from one sample sequenced in a study of OX40 agonist ivuxolimab in advanced cancers. Sequencing used immunoSEQ multiplex PCR; TCRdb keeps in-frame clones, though not all of them. This repertoire shows 20,000 to 30,000 clones, under 85% found once; its top ten account for roughly 8.6%. This specimen consisted of CD4+ or CD8+ T cells sorted from blood, obtained in a trial of the OX40 agonist ivuxolimab. The receptor source for this set is an adult with an advanced solid tumor such as melanoma, head and neck, liver or kidney cancer.

There are a few counts of this clone. V usage is TRBV14 and J usage is TRBJ1-6; TRBD1 might be the D (6 bases). The CDR3 totals 13 residues. Germline CDR1 is SGHDN and CDR2 is FVKESK. V lost 4 bases and J 9 bases, leaving 10 bases between the germline ends. Written as DNA, the CDR3 is TGTGCCAGCAGCCTCCAGGGGAGTTCACCCCTCCACTTT. Its protein product is CASSLQGSSPLHF.

This chain connects TRBV6-1 to TRBJ1-5, with 7 bases matching TRBD1. CDR1 and CDR2 from the germline V gene are MNHNS and SASEGT. This CDR3 is built from 15 residues. The J segment lost 5 bases and the V segment lost 8 bases, leaving 12 bases of the junction unmatched. The CDR3 protein is CASAGTAEGHQPQHF. The CDR3 DNA reads TGTGCCAGCGCCGGGACAGCGGAGGGTCATCAGCCCCAGCATTTT.

Only a few counts were recorded for this clone. This sequence joins TRBV4-2 and TRBJ2-5; D uncertain. Between the trimmed V and J ends, which lost 0 bases and 4 bases, there was a span of 12 bases. Germline V CDR1 and CDR2: LGHNA, YNFKEQ. The CDR3 runs 15 residues. The CDR3 DNA is TGTGCCAGCAGCCAAGATTGGAATTTAGGAGAGACCCAGTACTTC. Its protein product is CASSQDWNLGETQYF.

The chain combines TRBV27 with TRBJ2-7; perhaps D is TRBD1 or TRBD2 (6 bases each). In germline, CDR1 is MNHEY, CDR2 SMNVEV (reference sequence). The CDR3 covers 14 residues. With 3 bases removed from V and 4 bases from J, the gap between germline ends came to 13 bases. The chain's CDR3 is CASSLGGGRYEQYF. DNA for the CDR3: TGTGCCAGCAGTTTGGGGGGCGGAAGGTACGAGCAGTACTTC.

Written as DNA, the CDR3 is TGTGCCAGCAGCCAGGGTGGGAATGGCTACACCTTC. As protein: CASSQGGNGYTF. The chain recombines TRBV27 with TRBJ1-2; maybe TRBD1 (5 bases). The V and J ends lost 6 bases and 6 bases respectively, with 11 bases between them. From germline, CDR1 is MNHEY and CDR2 SMNVEV (reference sequence). The CDR3 has 12 amino acids.

In DNA, the CDR3 is TGTGCCAGCAGCTTGGGTGTTGAGCAGTTCTTC. Its translation is CASSLGVEQFF. The rearrangement joins TRBV7-9 to TRBJ2-1; D remains ambiguous. Germline V CDR1 and CDR2: SEHNR, FQNEAQ (reference sequence). Trimming stripped 3 bases from V and 9 bases from J, with 6 bases between. This CDR3 comprises 11 residues.

This clone was seen a single time. The rearrangement joins TRBV4-3 to TRBJ2-7, with 7 bases aligning to TRBD1. After removal of 0 bases from V and 6 bases from J, the junction contained 11 bases not matched to a gene. The CDR3 runs 16 residues. Per the germline V gene, CDR1 is LGHNA and CDR2 is YSLEER. The CDR3: CASSQDRGPGLREQYF. The DNA of the CDR3 is TGCGCCAGCAGCCAAGATAGGGGGCCAGGCCTACGCGAGCAGTACTTC.

V is TRBV9 and J is TRBJ1-1, with D possibly TRBD1 on 6 matching bases. This CDR3 is 16 amino acids long. From germline, CDR1 is SGDLS and CDR2 YYNGEE. V lost 4 bases to trimming and J lost 3 bases, with 19 bases between them. The CDR3 loop reads CASSLTPQGLDTEAFF. The CDR3 bases are TGTGCCAGCAGCCTTACCCCTCAGGGGTTGGACACTGAAGCTTTCTTT.

The gene calls are TRBV11-2 and TRBJ1-1; D gene uncertain. The V gene lost 2 bases and the J gene lost 3 bases, with 7 bases spanning the gap. This CDR3 region has 13 residues. The germline gives CDR1 SGHAT, CDR2 FQNNGV. The CDR3 coding sequence is TGTGCCAGCAGCTTATATGCACACACTGAAGCTTTCTTT. Translated, it gives CASSLYAHTEAFF.

The chain joins TRBV27 to TRBJ2-1, with 7 nucleotides matching TRBD2. The CDR3 totals 14 residues. CDR1 is MNHEY, CDR2 SMNVEV, per germline (reference sequence). V was pared by 5 bases and J by 9 bases, with 10 bases of the junction left unmatched. The CDR3 spells CASSAPWASGEQFF. In nucleotides, the CDR3 is TGTGCCAGCAGTGCCCCATGGGCTAGCGGTGAGCAGTTCTTC.

The CDR3 DNA follows: TGTGCCAGCTCACCAGGGGCAGGGAGTCAGCCCCAGCATTTT. Encoded protein: CASSPGAGSQPQHF. The chain employs TRBV18 and TRBJ1-5; possible D gene TRBD1, 5 bases. CDR1 and CDR2 (germline): KGHSH, LQKENI. V dropped 2 bases and J dropped 6 bases, with 11 bases sitting between them. The CDR3 is 14 amino acids.

V and J are TRBV27 and TRBJ1-3; 8 bases agree with TRBD1. CDR1 is MNHEY, CDR2 SMNVEV, per germline (reference sequence). This CDR3 region has 15 residues. The ends lost 6 bases at V and 4 bases at J; junction bases unmatched: 8. Here the CDR3 DNA reads TGTGCCAGCAGCCGAACAGGGGGTTCGGGAAACACCATATATTTT. This gives the protein CASSRTGGSGNTIYF.

V is TRBV5-1 and J is TRBJ2-6; D might be TRBD2 (5 bases). V lost 7 bases and J 12 bases, leaving 14 bases between the germline ends. From germline, CDR1 is SGHRS and CDR2 YFSETQ. The CDR3 has 12 amino acids. CDR3: CASSLALSVLTF. The CDR3 DNA reads as TGCGCCAGCTCTCTAGCCCTGAGCGTCCTGACTTTC.

The chain carries TRBV9 and TRBJ2-2; tentatively, D is TRBD1 (6 bases). There are 17 residues in the CDR3. V lost 0 bases and J lost 0, with 12 bases in between. Germline V gene sequence: CDR1 SGDLS, CDR2 YYNGEE. The chain's CDR3 is CASSVAKDSANTGELFF. The CDR3 DNA is TGTGCCAGCAGCGTAGCGAAGGACAGCGCGAACACCGGGGAGCTGTTTTTT.

This chain uses TRBV13 with TRBJ2-5, with 8 bases that match TRBD1. With 5 bases clipped from V and 4 bases from J, the junction kept 9 bases outside the gene matches. The CDR3 runs to 15 residues. CDR1 PRHDT and CDR2 FYEKMQ come from the germline V gene (reference sequence). CDR3 loop: CASSLPGGAGETQYF. CDR3 coding DNA: TGTGCCAGCAGCCTGCCAGGGGGCGCTGGAGAGACCCAGTACTTC.